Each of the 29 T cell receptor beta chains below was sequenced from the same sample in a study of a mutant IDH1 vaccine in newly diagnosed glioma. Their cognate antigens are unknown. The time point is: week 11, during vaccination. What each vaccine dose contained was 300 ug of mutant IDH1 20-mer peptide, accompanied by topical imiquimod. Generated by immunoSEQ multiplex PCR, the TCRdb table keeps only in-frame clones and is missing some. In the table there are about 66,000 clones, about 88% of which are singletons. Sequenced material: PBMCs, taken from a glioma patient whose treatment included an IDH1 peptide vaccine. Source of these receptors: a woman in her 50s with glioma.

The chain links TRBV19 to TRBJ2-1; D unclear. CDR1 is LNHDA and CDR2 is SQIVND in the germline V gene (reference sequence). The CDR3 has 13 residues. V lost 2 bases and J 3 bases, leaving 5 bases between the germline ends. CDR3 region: CASSITIYNEQFF. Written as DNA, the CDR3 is TGTGCCAGTAGTATAACCATCTACAATGAGCAGTTCTTC.

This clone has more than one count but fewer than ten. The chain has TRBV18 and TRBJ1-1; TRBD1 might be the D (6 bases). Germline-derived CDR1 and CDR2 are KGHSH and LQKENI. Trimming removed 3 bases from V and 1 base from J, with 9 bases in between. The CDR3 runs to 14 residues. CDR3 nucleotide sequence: TGTGCCAGCTCACCTAAGGACAGGAACACTGAAGCTTTCTTT. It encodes CASSPKDRNTEAFF.

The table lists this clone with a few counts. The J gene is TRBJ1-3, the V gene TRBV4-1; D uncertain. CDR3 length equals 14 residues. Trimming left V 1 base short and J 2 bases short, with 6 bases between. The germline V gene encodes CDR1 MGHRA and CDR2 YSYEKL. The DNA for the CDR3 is TGCGCCAGCAGCCAAGGGTGGGCTGGAAACACCATATATTTT. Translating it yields CASSQGWAGNTIYF.

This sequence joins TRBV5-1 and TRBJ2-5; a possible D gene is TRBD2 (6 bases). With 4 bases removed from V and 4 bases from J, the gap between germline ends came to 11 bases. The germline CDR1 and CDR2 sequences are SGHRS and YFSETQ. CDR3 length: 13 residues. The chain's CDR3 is CASSGQGGETQYF. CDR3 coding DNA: TGCGCCAGCAGCGGGCAGGGAGGAGAGACCCAGTACTTC.

The CDR3 bases are TGCGCCAGCAGCTTGGCCACGGGGAACACTGAAGCTTTCTTT. Protein sequence: CASSLATGNTEAFF. The V call is TRBV5-1, the J call TRBJ1-1; D not certain. CDR3 length: 14 residues. The V gene's germline CDR1 is SGHRS and CDR2 YFSETQ. V lost 0 bases to trimming and J lost 1 base, with 7 bases between them.

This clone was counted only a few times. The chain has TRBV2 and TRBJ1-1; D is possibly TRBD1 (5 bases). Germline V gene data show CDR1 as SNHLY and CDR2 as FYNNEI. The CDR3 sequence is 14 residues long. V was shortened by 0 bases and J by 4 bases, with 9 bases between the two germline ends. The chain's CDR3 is CASSEAGRGTEAFF. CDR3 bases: TGTGCCAGCAGTGAAGCGGGGAGGGGCACTGAAGCTTTCTTT.

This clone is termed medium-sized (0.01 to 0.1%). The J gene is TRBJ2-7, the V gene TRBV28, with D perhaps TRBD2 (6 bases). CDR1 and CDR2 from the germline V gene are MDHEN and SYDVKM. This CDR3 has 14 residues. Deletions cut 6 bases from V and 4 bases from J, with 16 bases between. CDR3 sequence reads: CASSRLAGRYEQYF. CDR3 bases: TGTGCCAGCAGCCGCTTGGCGGGGAGGTACGAGCAGTACTTC.

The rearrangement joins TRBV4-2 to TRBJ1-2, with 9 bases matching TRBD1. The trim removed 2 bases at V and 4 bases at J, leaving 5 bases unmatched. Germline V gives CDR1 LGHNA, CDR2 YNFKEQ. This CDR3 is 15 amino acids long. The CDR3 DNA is TGTGCCAGCAGCCAAAATACAGGGGGCGGCTATGGCTACACCTTC. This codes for CASSQNTGGGYGYTF.

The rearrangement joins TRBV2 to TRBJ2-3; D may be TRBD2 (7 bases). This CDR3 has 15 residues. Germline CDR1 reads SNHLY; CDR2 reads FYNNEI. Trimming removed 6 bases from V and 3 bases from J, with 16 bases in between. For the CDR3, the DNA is TGTGCCAGCAGGGAGGGGGACTACGGAACAGATACGCAGTATTTT. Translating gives CASREGDYGTDTQYF.

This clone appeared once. For the CDR3, the DNA is TGTGCCAGCAGCTTGGGGTCTGTTTGGGTGGACACCATATATTTT. This encodes CASSLGSVWVDTIYF. The rearrangement uses TRBV5-8 and TRBJ1-3; D ambiguous. This CDR3 region has 15 residues. Germline V lookup: CDR1 SGHTS, CDR2 YDEGEE. The V end lost 0 bases, the J end lost 8 bases, and 15 bases lay between the germline ends.

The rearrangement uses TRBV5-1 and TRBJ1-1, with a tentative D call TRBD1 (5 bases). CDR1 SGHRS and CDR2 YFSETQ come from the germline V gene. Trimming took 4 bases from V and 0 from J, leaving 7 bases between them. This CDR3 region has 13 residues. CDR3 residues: CASSDRMNTEAFF. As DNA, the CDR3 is TGCGCCAGCAGCGACAGAATGAACACTGAAGCTTTCTTT. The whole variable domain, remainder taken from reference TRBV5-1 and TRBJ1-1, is KAGVTQTPRYLIKTRGQQVTLSCSPISGHRSVSWYQQTPGQGLQFLFEYFSETQRNKGNFPGRFSGRQFSNSRSEMNVSTLELGDSALYLCASSDRMNTEAFFGQGTRLTVV.

CDR3: CASSLFRGGNEKLFF. The CDR3 nucleotides are TGTGCCAGCAGCTTGTTCAGGGGGGGAAATGAAAAACTGTTTTTT. The chain uses TRBV5-4 and TRBJ1-4; 7 bases fit TRBD1. The germline V gene has CDR1 SGHNT and CDR2 YYREEE (reference sequence). There are 15 residues in the CDR3. V was clipped by 1 base and J by 5 bases; unmatched bases: 5.

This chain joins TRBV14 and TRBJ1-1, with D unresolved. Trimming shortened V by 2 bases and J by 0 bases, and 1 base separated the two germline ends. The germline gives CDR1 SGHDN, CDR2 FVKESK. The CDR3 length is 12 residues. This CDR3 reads CASSQLNTEAFF. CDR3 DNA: TGTGCCAGCAGCCAATTGAACACTGAAGCTTTCTTT.

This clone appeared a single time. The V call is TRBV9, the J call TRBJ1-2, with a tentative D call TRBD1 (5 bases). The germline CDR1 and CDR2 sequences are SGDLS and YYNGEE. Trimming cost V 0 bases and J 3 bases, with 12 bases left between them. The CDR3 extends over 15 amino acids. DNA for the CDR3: TGTGCCAGCAGCGTAGAGCCGGGGGTGGACTATGGCTACACCTTC. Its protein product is CASSVEPGVDYGYTF.

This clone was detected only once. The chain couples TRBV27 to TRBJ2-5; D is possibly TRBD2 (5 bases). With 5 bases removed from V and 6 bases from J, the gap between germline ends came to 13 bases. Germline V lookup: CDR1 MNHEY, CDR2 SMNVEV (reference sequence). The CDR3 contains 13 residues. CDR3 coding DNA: TGTGCCAGCAGTCCAGGACTGGGGAAGACCCAGTACTTC. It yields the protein CASSPGLGKTQYF.

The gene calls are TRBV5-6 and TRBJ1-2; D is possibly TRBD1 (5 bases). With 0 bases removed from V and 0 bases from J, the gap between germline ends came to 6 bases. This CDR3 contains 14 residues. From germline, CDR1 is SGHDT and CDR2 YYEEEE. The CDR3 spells CASSLGQSNYGYTF. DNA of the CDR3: TGTGCCAGCAGCTTGGGACAGTCTAACTATGGCTACACCTTC.

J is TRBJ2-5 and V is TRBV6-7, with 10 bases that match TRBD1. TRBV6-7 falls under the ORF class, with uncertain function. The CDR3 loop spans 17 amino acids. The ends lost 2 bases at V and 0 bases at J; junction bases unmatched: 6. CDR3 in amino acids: CASSYPGTGDHQETQYF. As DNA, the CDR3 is TGTGCCAGCAGTTACCCTGGGACAGGGGACCACCAAGAGACCCAGTACTTC.

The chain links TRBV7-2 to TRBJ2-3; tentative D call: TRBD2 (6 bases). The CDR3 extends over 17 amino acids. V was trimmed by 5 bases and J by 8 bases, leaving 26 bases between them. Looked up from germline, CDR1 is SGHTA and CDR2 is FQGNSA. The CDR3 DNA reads TGTGCCAGCAGCCAGGATGCTATGTGGGGGGACTGGGGTACGCAGTATTTT. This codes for CASSQDAMWGDWGTQYF. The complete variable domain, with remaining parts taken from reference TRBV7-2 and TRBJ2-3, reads GAGVSQSPSNKVTEKGKDVELRCDPISGHTALYWYRQSLGQGLEFLIYFQGNSAPDKSGLPSDRFSAERTGGSVSTLTIQRTQQEDSAVYLCASSQDAMWGDWGTQYFGPGTRLTVL.

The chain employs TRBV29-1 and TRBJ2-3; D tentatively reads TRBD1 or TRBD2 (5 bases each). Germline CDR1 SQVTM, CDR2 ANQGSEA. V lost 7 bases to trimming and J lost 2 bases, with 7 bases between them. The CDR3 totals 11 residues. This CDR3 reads CSGGNTDTQYF. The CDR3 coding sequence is TGCAGCGGGGGGAACACAGATACGCAGTATTTT.

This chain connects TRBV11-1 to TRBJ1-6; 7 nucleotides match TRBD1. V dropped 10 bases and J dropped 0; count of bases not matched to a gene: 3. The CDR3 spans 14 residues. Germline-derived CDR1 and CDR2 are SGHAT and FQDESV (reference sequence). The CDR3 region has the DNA TGTGCCATACGGACAGGCTCCTATAATTCACCCCTCCACTTT. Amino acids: CAIRTGSYNSPLHF.

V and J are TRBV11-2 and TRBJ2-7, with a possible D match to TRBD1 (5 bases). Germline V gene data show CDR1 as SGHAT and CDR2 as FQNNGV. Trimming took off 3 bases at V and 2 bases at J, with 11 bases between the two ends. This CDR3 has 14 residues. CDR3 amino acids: CASSFRETAYEQYF. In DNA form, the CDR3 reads TGTGCCAGCAGCTTCAGGGAAACTGCCTACGAGCAGTACTTC.

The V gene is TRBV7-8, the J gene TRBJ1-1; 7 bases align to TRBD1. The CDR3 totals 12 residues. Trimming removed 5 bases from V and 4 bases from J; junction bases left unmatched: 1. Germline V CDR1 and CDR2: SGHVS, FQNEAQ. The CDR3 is CASSPGGTEAFF. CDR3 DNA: TGTGCCAGCAGCCCAGGGGGCACTGAAGCTTTCTTT. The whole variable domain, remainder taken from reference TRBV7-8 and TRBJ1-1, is GAGVSQSPRYKVAKRGQDVALRCDPISGHVSLFWYQQALGQGPEFLTYFQNEAQLDKSGLPSDRFFAERPEGSVSTLKIQRTQQEDSAVYLCASSPGGTEAFFGQGTRLTVV.

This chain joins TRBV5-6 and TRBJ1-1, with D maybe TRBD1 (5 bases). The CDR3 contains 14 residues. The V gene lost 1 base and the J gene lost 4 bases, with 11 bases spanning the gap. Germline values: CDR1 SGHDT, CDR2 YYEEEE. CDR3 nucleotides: TGTGCCAGCAGCTTGTACGCCAGGGCCACTGAAGCTTTCTTT. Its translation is CASSLYARATEAFF.

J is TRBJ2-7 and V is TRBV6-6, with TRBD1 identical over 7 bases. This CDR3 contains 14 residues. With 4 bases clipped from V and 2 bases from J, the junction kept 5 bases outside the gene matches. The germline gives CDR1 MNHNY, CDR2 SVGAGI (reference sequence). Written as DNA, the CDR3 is TGTGCCAGCAGTTTGCCGGGACAGACCTACGAGCAGTACTTC. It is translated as CASSLPGQTYEQYF.

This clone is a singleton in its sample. DNA for the CDR3: TGTGCCAGCAGTTTTGGGGCCAACGTCCTGACTTTC. Its protein is CASSFGANVLTF. This chain links TRBV27 with TRBJ2-6; D not certain. Germline-derived CDR1 and CDR2 are MNHEY and SMNVEV (reference sequence). The ends were cut back, 3 bases at V and 3 bases at J, with 0 bases in the middle. This CDR3 is built from 12 residues.

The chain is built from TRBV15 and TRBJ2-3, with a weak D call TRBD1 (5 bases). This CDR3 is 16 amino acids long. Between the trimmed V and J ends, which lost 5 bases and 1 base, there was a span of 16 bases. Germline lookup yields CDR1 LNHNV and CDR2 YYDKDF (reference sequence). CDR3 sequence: CATSPSPRAGTDTQYF. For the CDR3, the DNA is TGTGCCACCAGCCCCAGCCCCAGGGCGGGCACAGATACGCAGTATTTT.

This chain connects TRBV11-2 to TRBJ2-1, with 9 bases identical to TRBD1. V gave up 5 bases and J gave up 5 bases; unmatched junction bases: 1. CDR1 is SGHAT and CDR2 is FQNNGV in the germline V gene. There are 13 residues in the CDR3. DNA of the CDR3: TGTGCCAGCAGCCGGGACAGGGACAATGAGCAGTTCTTC. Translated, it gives CASSRDRDNEQFF.

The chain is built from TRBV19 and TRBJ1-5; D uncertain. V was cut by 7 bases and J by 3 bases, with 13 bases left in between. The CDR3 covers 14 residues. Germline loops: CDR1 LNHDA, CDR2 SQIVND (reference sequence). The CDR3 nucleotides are TGTGCCAGTAAATCGTCACAGATCAATCAGCCCCAGCATTTT. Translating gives CASKSSQINQPQHF.

CDR3: CASSAGGGTEAFF. The CDR3 DNA reads TGTGCCAGTAGCGCCGGCGGGGGCACTGAAGCTTTCTTT. The chain has TRBV19 and TRBJ1-1; TRBD1 is a possible D gene (5 bases). Trimming removed 6 bases at V and 4 bases at J, with 12 bases between. This CDR3 is 13 amino acids long. Germline CDR1 and CDR2: LNHDA and SQIVND (reference sequence).